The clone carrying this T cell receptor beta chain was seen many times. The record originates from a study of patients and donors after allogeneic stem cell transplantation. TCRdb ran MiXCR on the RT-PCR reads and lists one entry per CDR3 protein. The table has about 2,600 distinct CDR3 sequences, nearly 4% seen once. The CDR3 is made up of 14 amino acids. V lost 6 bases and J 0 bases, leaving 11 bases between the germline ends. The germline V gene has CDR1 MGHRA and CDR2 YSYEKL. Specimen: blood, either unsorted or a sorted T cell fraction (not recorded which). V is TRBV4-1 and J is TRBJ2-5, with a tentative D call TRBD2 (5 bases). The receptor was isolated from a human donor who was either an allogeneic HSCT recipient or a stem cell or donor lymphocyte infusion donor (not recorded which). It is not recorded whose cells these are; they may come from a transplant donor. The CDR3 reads CASSHRDYQETQYF. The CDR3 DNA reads TGCGCCAGCAGTCACCGGGATTACCAAGAGACCCAGTACTTC.